The next 11 T cell receptor beta chains were all read from a single sample in a study of blood T cell repertoires in COVID-19. This table comes from immunoSEQ multiplex PCR, and its TCRdb copy is limited to in-frame clones, with some not included. The repertoire holds tens of thousands of clones, with 82% as singletons. Sequenced material: peripheral blood. All receptors come from a woman aged 80 or over with acute or convalescent COVID-19.

This chain joins TRBV6-6 and TRBJ1-4; 7 nucleotides line up with TRBD1. This CDR3 comprises 15 residues. V was clipped by 4 bases and J by 3 bases; unmatched bases: 5. In germline, CDR1 is MNHNY, CDR2 SVGAGI (reference sequence). The CDR3 loop is CASSSRGTANEKLFF. As DNA, the CDR3 is TGTGCCAGCAGTTCCAGGGGGACAGCTAATGAAAAACTGTTTTTT.

This chain uses TRBV29-1 with TRBJ1-1; D is ambiguous. Between the trimmed V and J ends, which lost 1 base and 5 bases, there was a span of 17 bases. This CDR3 has 15 amino acids. CDR1 is SQVTM and CDR2 is ANQGSEA in the germline V gene. CDR3: CSVEGVSVPGTEAFF. In DNA, the CDR3 is TGCAGCGTTGAAGGGGTATCTGTCCCGGGGACTGAAGCTTTCTTT. Based on the CDR3 plus reference TRBV29-1 and TRBJ1-1, the full variable domain is SAVISQKPSRDICQRGTSLTIQCQVDSQVTMMFWYRQQPGQSLTLIATANQGSEATYESGFVIDKFPISRPNLTFSTLTVSNMSPEDSSIYLCSVEGVSVPGTEAFFGQGTRLTVV.

The rearrangement links TRBV27 to TRBJ1-1, with 8 bases identical to TRBD1. Germline loops: CDR1 MNHEY, CDR2 SMNVEV (reference sequence). The CDR3 has 14 residues. V lost 5 bases and J lost 5; bases outside the gene matches: 7. The CDR3 nucleotides read TGTGCCAGCAGTCCTTGGACAGGGCTGACTGAAGCTTTCTTT. Encoded protein: CASSPWTGLTEAFF.

The chain is built from TRBV7-9 and TRBJ1-2, with 8 nucleotides matching TRBD1. Germline V gives CDR1 SEHNR, CDR2 FQNEAQ (reference sequence). The V and J ends lost 5 bases and 4 bases, in that order; junction bases with no gene match: 6. The CDR3 length is 14 residues. As DNA, the CDR3 is TGTGCCAGCAGCGCCGGGACAGGTTTCTATGGCTACACCTTC. This sequence encodes CASSAGTGFYGYTF.

The genes are TRBV5-1 and TRBJ2-5, with 16 nucleotides matching TRBD2. J was trimmed by 5 bases and V by 3 bases; bases with no gene match: 7. CDR3 length: 17 residues. Germline-derived CDR1 and CDR2 are SGHRS and YFSETQ. CDR3 DNA sequence: TGCGCCAGCAGCTCGGGACTAGCGGGGGGGTCCGTCGAGACCCAGTACTTC. Its protein is CASSSGLAGGSVETQYF. Drawing the rest from reference TRBV5-1 and TRBJ2-5, the complete variable domain is KAGVTQTPRYLIKTRGQQVTLSCSPISGHRSVSWYQQTPGQGLQFLFEYFSETQRNKGNFPGRFSGRQFSNSRSEMNVSTLELGDSALYLCASSSGLAGGSVETQYFGPGTRLLVL.

This clone was seen a few times. The chain recombines TRBV7-9 with TRBJ2-1, with 12 bases that match TRBD2. Per the germline V gene, CDR1 is SEHNR and CDR2 is FQNEAQ (reference sequence). V gave up 5 bases and J gave up 2 bases; unmatched junction bases: 1. CDR3 length: 15 amino acids. CDR3 nucleotides: TGTGCCAGCAGCCCTAGCGGGGGGGCCTACAATGAGCAGTTCTTC. Translation gives CASSPSGGAYNEQFF.

The chain employs TRBV6-5 and TRBJ1-1; perhaps TRBD1 as D (6 bases). The CDR3 length is 13 residues. The V end was cut by 6 bases, the J end by 0 bases, with 8 bases between. From germline, CDR1 is MNHEY and CDR2 SVGAGI. CDR3 protein: CASSGQLNTEAFF. The DNA of the CDR3 is TGTGCCAGCAGCGGACAGTTGAACACTGAAGCTTTCTTT.

The chain employs TRBV5-4 and TRBJ2-5, with D perhaps matching TRBD2 (5 bases). The CDR3 sequence is 15 residues long. Trimming removed 4 bases from V and 5 bases from J, with 18 bases in between. The germline V gene has CDR1 SGHNT and CDR2 YYREEE (reference sequence). The CDR3 nucleotides are TGTGCCAGCAGCCCCCGCCCCCCGCTAGCTGAGACCCAGTACTTC. It encodes CASSPRPPLAETQYF. Full variable domain (outside the CDR3, taken from reference TRBV5-4 and TRBJ2-5): ETGVTQSPTHLIKTRGQQVTLRCSSQSGHNTVSWYQQALGQGPQFIFQYYREEENGRGNFPPRFSGLQFPNYSSELNVNALELDDSALYLCASSPRPPLAETQYFGPGTRLLVL.

The chain uses TRBV2 and TRBJ1-3; D not resolved. This CDR3 has 15 residues. Germline V lookup: CDR1 SNHLY, CDR2 FYNNEI. Trimming shortened V by 8 bases and J by 0 bases, and 14 bases separated the two germline ends. The CDR3 protein is CASRRGGYSGNTIYF. Here the CDR3 DNA reads TGTGCCAGCCGCCGGGGAGGGTACTCTGGAAACACCATATATTTT.

The V gene is TRBV7-6, the J gene TRBJ2-2, with 8 bases lining up with TRBD1. Looked up from germline, CDR1 is SGHVS and CDR2 is FNYEAQ. The trim removed 1 base at V and 3 bases at J, leaving 10 bases unmatched. This CDR3 spans 18 amino acids. The CDR3 loop reads CASSLVWAGQGYTGELFF. CDR3 sequence (DNA): TGTGCCAGCAGCTTAGTCTGGGCTGGACAGGGTTACACCGGGGAGCTGTTTTTT.

V is TRBV5-5 and J is TRBJ1-4; no reliable D call. With 0 bases removed from V and 0 bases from J, the gap between germline ends came to 9 bases. The CDR3 consists of 16 residues. Per the germline V gene, CDR1 is SGHKS and CDR2 is YYEKEE (reference sequence). The CDR3 reads CASSLAGRATNEKLFF. In DNA form, the CDR3 reads TGTGCCAGCAGCTTGGCCGGGAGGGCAACTAATGAAAAACTGTTTTTT. The whole variable domain, filled in from reference TRBV5-5 and TRBJ1-4, reads DAGVTQSPTHLIKTRGQQVTLRCSPISGHKSVSWYQQVLGQGPQFIFQYYEKEERGRGNFPDRFSARQFPNYSSELNVNALLLGDSALYLCASSLAGRATNEKLFFGSGTQLSVL.